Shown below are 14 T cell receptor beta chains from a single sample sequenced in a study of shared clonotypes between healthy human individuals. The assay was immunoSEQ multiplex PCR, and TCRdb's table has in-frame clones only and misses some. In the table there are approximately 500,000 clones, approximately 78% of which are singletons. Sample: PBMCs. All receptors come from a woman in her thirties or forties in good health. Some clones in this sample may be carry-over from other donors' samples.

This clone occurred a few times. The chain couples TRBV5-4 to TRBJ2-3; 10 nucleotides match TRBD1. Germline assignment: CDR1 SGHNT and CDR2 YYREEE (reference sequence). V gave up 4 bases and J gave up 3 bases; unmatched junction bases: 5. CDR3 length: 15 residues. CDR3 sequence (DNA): TGTGCCAGCAGCCGACAGGGGGCTCGAACAGATACGCAGTATTTT. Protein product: CASSRQGARTDTQYF.

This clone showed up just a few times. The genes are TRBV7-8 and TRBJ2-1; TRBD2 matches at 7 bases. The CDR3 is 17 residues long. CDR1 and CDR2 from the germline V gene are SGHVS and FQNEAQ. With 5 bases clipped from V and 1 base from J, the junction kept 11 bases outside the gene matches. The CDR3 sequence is CASSPDPPGLSYNEQFF. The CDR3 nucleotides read TGTGCCAGCAGCCCCGACCCTCCGGGACTATCCTACAATGAGCAGTTCTTC.

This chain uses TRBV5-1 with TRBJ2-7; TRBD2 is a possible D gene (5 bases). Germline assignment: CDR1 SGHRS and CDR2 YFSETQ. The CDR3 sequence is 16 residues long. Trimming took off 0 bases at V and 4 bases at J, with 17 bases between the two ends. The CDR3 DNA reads TGCGCCAGCAGCTTGGGTGTGTCGGGATCGGAGTACGAGCAGTACTTC. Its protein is CASSLGVSGSEYEQYF. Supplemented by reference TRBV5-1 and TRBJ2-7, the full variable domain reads KAGVTQTPRYLIKTRGQQVTLSCSPISGHRSVSWYQQTPGQGLQFLFEYFSETQRNKGNFPGRFSGRQFSNSRSEMNVSTLELGDSALYLCASSLGVSGSEYEQYFGPGTRLTVT.

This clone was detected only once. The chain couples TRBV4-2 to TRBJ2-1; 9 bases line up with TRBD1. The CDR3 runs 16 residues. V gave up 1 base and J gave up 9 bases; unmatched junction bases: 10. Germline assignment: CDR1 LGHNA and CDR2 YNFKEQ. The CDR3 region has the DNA TGTGCCAGCAGCCAAGGGTTGGGACAGGGTCCCACTGAGCAGTTCTTC. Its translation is CASSQGLGQGPTEQFF.

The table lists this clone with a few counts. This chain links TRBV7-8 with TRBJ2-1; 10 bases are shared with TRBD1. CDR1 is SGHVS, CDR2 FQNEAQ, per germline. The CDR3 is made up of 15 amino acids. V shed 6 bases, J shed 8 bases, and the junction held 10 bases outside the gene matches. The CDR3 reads CASRGPGQGRDEQFF. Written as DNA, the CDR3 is TGTGCCAGCAGAGGCCCGGGACAGGGGAGGGATGAGCAGTTCTTC.

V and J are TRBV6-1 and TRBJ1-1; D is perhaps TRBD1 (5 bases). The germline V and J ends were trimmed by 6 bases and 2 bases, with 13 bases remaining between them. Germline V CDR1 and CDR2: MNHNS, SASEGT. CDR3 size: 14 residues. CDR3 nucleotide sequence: TGTGCCAGCAGACCAGGGCTCTCAAACACTGAAGCTTTCTTT. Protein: CASRPGLSNTEAFF.

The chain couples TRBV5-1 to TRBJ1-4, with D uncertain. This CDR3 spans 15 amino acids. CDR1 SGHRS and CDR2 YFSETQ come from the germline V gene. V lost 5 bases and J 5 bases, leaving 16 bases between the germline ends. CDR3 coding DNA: TGCGCCAGCAGGCCTGGACTCGGAGCAAATGAAAAACTGTTTTTT. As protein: CASRPGLGANEKLFF.

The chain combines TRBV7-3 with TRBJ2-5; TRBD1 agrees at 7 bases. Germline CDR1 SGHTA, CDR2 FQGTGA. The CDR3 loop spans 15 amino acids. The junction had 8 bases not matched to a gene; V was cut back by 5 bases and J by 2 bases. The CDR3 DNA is TGTGCCAGCAGCCCCAGGGGGACAAAGCAAGAGACCCAGTACTTC. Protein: CASSPRGTKQETQYF.

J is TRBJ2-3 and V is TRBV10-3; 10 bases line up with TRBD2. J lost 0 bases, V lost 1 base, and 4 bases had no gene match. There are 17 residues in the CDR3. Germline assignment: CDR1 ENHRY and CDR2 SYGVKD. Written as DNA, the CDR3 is TGTGCCATCAGTGAGTTGGGACTAGCGACTAGCACAGATACGCAGTATTTT. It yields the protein CAISELGLATSTDTQYF.

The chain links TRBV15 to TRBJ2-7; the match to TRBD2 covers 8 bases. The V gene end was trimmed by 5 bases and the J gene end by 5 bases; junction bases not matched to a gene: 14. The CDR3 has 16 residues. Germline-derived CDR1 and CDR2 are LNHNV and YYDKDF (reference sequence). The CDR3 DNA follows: TGTGCCACCAGCCCCAATCCAACGGGAGGGCTCCACGAGCAGTACTTC. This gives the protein CATSPNPTGGLHEQYF.

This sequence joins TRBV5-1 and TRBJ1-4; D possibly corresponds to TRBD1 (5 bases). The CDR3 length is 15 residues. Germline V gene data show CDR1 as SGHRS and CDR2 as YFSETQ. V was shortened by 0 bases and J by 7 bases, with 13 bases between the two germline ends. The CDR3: CASSLGQRGSEKLFF. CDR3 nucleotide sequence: TGCGCCAGCAGCTTGGGACAGCGGGGGTCTGAAAAACTGTTTTTT. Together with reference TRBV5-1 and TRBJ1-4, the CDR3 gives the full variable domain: KAGVTQTPRYLIKTRGQQVTLSCSPISGHRSVSWYQQTPGQGLQFLFEYFSETQRNKGNFPGRFSGRQFSNSRSEMNVSTLELGDSALYLCASSLGQRGSEKLFFGSGTQLSVL.

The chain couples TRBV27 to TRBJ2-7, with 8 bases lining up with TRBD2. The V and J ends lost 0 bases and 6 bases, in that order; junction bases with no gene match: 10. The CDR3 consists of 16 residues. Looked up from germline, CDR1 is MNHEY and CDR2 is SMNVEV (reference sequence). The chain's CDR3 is CASSLSVSGSLSEQYF. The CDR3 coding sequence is TGTGCCAGCAGTTTATCGGTCAGCGGGAGTCTTTCCGAGCAGTACTTC.

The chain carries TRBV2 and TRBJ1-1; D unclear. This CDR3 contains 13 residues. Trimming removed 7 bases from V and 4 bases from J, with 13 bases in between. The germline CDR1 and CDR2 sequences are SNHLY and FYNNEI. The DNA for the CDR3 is TGTGCCAGCACGGGGTGGGCCGGCACTGAAGCTTTCTTT. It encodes CASTGWAGTEAFF.

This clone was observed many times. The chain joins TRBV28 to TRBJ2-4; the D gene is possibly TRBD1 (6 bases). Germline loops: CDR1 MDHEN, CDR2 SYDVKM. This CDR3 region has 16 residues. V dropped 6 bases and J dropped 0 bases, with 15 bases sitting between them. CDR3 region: CASSPDRPLAKNIQYF. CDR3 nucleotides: TGTGCCAGCAGCCCGGACAGACCCCTAGCCAAAAACATTCAGTACTTC.